This passage covers 10 T cell receptor beta chains from one sample sequenced in a study of cytomegalovirus exposure and HLA in healthy donors. The study ran its PCR with 60 Vbeta and 13 Jbeta primers. Here immunoSEQ multiplex PCR was the method, and the copy in TCRdb shows in-frame clones only, minus some. The profile covers hundreds of thousands of clones, with approximately 81% appearing a single time and approximately 2.9% taken by the ten largest. Sample: PBMCs. Receptors were obtained from a man aged 25-45 years in good health and CMV-seronegative.

The J gene is TRBJ2-7, the V gene TRBV6-5, with TRBD2 matching over 7 bases. CDR3 length equals 14 residues. V trimming: 7 bases; J trimming: 4 bases; junction bases outside the gene matches: 10. Germline CDR1 is MNHEY and CDR2 is SVGAGI. The CDR3 spells CASIGGGYAYEQYF. In DNA form, the CDR3 reads TGTGCCAGCATCGGCGGGGGATACGCGTACGAGCAGTACTTC.

This chain connects TRBV2 to TRBJ2-1; TRBD2 matches 7 bases. Unmatched junction bases numbered 4, after V lost 11 bases and J lost 0 bases. This CDR3 contains 13 residues. CDR1 is SNHLY and CDR2 is FYNNEI in the germline V gene. CDR3 loop: CALRGSSYNEQFF. DNA for the CDR3: TGTGCCCTGCGGGGGAGCTCCTACAATGAGCAGTTCTTC.

This chain connects TRBV7-3 to TRBJ1-2; D is ambiguous. Trimming took off 5 bases at V and 5 bases at J, with 12 bases between the two ends. The CDR3 consists of 13 residues. Germline assignment: CDR1 SGHTA and CDR2 FQGTGA. The CDR3 reads CASSGRVGYGYTF. In nucleotides, the CDR3 is TGTGCCAGCAGCGGGAGAGTAGGATATGGCTACACCTTC. Full variable domain (outside the CDR3, taken from reference TRBV7-3 and TRBJ1-2): GAGVSQTPSNKVTEKGKYVELRCDPISGHTALYWYRQSLGQGPEFLIYFQGTGAADDSGLPNDRFFAVRPEGSVSTLKIQRTERGDSAVYLCASSGRVGYGYTFGSGTRLTVV.

The V call is TRBV9, the J call TRBJ1-1, with TRBD1 matching over 9 bases. Germline lookup yields CDR1 SGDLS and CDR2 YYNGEE. The CDR3 spans 15 residues. The ends lost 7 bases at V and 3 bases at J; junction bases unmatched: 10. The chain's CDR3 is CASGVGRQGDTEAFF. CDR3 sequence (DNA): TGTGCCAGCGGTGTCGGGCGACAGGGGGACACTGAAGCTTTCTTT.

This chain uses TRBV19 with TRBJ2-1; 12 positions agree with TRBD2. The CDR3 extends over 15 amino acids. Germline CDR1 is LNHDA and CDR2 is SQIVND (reference sequence). After removal of 6 bases from V and 6 bases from J, the junction contained 6 bases not matched to a gene. The CDR3 protein is CASRRLAGDGNEQFF. As DNA, the CDR3 is TGTGCCAGTAGAAGACTAGCGGGGGATGGCAATGAGCAGTTCTTC.

The V and J genes are TRBV5-1 and TRBJ2-6; 10 bases map to TRBD1. Trimming at V came to 4 bases and at J to 0 bases, leaving 1 base not matched to a gene. Germline V gives CDR1 SGHRS, CDR2 YFSETQ. The CDR3 contains 16 residues. The CDR3 bases are TGCGCCAGCAGCGGGGACAGGGGCTCTGGGGCCAACGTCCTGACTTTC. As protein: CASSGDRGSGANVLTF.

About this clone: Other DNA sequences from this sample encode an identical CDR3 as well. The CDR3 DNA reads as TGTGCCAGCAGCATTCGAACTAGCGGGGGGGCCCCGGAGACCCAGTACTTC. The encoded protein is CASSIRTSGGAPETQYF. The chain is built from TRBV9 and TRBJ2-5; TRBD2 agrees at 13 bases. The CDR3 is 17 residues long. Germline-derived CDR1 and CDR2 are SGDLS and YYNGEE. V shed 4 bases and J 5 bases; nucleotides not matched to a gene: 11. The full variable domain, in which reference TRBV9 and TRBJ2-5 provide the parts outside the CDR3, is DSGVTQTPKHLITATGQRVTLRCSPRSGDLSVYWYQQSLDQGLQFLIQYYNGEERAKGNILERFSAQQFPDLHSELNLSSLELGDSALYFCASSIRTSGGAPETQYFGPGTRLLVL.

The J gene is TRBJ1-5, the V gene TRBV2, with D perhaps TRBD1 (6 bases). V dropped 6 bases and J dropped 5 bases, with 11 bases sitting between them. This CDR3 contains 13 residues. Germline CDR1 is SNHLY and CDR2 is FYNNEI. This chain's CDR3 is CASRGAGDQPQHF. The CDR3 coding sequence is TGTGCCAGCAGGGGGGCAGGAGATCAGCCCCAGCATTTT.

The chain employs TRBV19 and TRBJ2-2, with D possibly being TRBD1 (6 bases). CDR1 is LNHDA, CDR2 SQIVND, per germline (reference sequence). The CDR3 is 17 residues long. The germline V and J ends were trimmed by 3 bases and 6 bases, with 20 bases remaining between them. CDR3 protein: CASSIPSLRTDAGELFF. The CDR3 bases are TGTGCCAGTAGTATCCCATCCCTGCGGACAGACGCCGGGGAGCTGTTTTTT.

This sequence joins TRBV5-1 and TRBJ2-3; D gene unclear. This CDR3 has 12 amino acids. The V end was cut by 2 bases, the J end by 8 bases, with 9 bases between. Germline CDR1 reads SGHRS; CDR2 reads YFSETQ. The CDR3 sequence: CASSLDQVTQYF. The CDR3 DNA sequence: TGCGCCAGCAGCTTAGATCAGGTTACGCAGTATTTT.